This T cell receptor (beta chain) came from a study of T cells in Graves' hyperthyroidism and ophthalmopathy. Study observations and caveats: Through a model of 13 V-J features, ophthalmopathy was separated from stable hyperthyroidism.

The CDR3 contains 15 residues. V dropped 5 bases and J dropped 4; count of bases not matched to a gene: 7. Investigators excluded patients with uncontrolled infection, other autoimmune disease, pregnancy or lactation. Only a few counts were recorded for this clonotype. Antigen specificity is unknown. What was amplified from RNA transcripts were TCR beta CDR3 regions. The HTBI primer set served for first-round RT-PCR of the TCR CDR3. TCRdb fed the multiplex PCR reads into MiXCR, producing one record per CDR3 protein. Altogether 400,000 or so distinct CDR3 sequences are present, over 12% being singletons, with the ten largest covering 28%.

V is TRBV12-3 or TRBV12-4 and J is TRBJ2-1; TRBD1 matches 8 bases. Sequenced: blood. The TCR comes from a man aged 50 to 59 with Graves' ophthalmopathy. CDR3: CASSARTGRYNEQFF. CDR3 in DNA: TGTGCCAGCAGTGCCCGGACAGGGCGGTACAATGAGCAGTTCTTC.